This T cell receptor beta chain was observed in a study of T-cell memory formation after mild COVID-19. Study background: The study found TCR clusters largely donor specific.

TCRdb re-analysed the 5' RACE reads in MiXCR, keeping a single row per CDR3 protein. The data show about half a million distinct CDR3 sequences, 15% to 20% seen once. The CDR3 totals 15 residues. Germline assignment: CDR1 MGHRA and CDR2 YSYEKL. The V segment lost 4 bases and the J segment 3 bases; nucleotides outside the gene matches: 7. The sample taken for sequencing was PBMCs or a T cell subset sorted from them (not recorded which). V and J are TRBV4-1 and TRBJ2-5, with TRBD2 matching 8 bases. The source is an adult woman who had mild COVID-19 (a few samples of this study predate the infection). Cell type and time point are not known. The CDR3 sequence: CASSPTGAGEETQYF. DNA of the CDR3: TGCGCCAGCAGCCCAACCGGAGCGGGGGAAGAGACCCAGTACTTC.